The 12 T cell receptor beta chains presented below share a single source sample, sequenced in a study of human T cells and chemical hapten exposure. From the RACE reads, TCRdb called clonotypes with MiXCR, one entry per CDR3 protein. The sample lists around 150,000 distinct CDR3 sequences; 25% to 35% were seen once. Time point described: patch test 3, about 24 weeks after DPC sensitization. Treatment specified: therapeutic diphenylcyclopropenone sensitization with weekly scalp DPC. The sample consisted of whole blood, taken in connection with sensitization to the hapten diphenylcyclopropenone (DPC). The receptors stem from a woman aged 18-29 years with alopecia areata. Some clones in this sample may be carry-over from other donors' samples.

This clonotype was seen a few times. This sequence joins TRBV4-3 and TRBJ1-4; maybe TRBD1 (5 bases). The CDR3 is 15 amino acids. CDR1 is LGHNA and CDR2 is YSLEER in the germline V gene. Between the trimmed V and J ends, which lost 1 base and 5 bases, there was a span of 11 bases. The CDR3 DNA sequence: TGCGCCAGCAGCCAAGGTCAGGGTCCGAATGAAAAACTGTTTTTT. Encoded protein: CASSQGQGPNEKLFF.

This clonotype was seen only a few times. This sequence joins TRBV5-1 and TRBJ2-7, with 9 bases that match TRBD1. Trimming removed 4 bases from V and 5 bases from J; junction bases left unmatched: 7. Germline V lookup: CDR1 SGHRS, CDR2 YFSETQ. This CDR3 is 14 amino acids long. Here the CDR3 reads CASSQRTGDDEQYF. In DNA, the CDR3 is TGCGCCAGCAGCCAAAGGACAGGGGATGACGAGCAGTACTTC.

This clonotype was seen a handful of times. The V call is TRBV15, the J call TRBJ2-1, with D perhaps TRBD1 or TRBD2 (6 bases each). CDR1 LNHNV and CDR2 YYDKDF come from the germline V gene (reference sequence). The V gene lost 5 bases and the J gene lost 5 bases, with 13 bases spanning the gap. This CDR3 has 14 residues. The CDR3 is CATSGGDINNEQFF. CDR3 DNA: TGTGCCACCAGCGGAGGGGACATCAACAATGAGCAGTTCTTC.

The V call is TRBV11-2, the J call TRBJ1-4; the D gene is possibly TRBD1 (5 bases). Trimming removed 1 base from V and 8 bases from J, with 11 bases in between. Germline-derived CDR1 and CDR2 are SGHAT and FQNNGV. The CDR3 totals 14 residues. CDR3 in DNA: TGTGCCAGCAGCTTAGTGCAGGGAAGAGAAAAACTGTTTTTT. Encoded protein: CASSLVQGREKLFF.

CDR3 sequence reads: CASRENTEAFF. The CDR3 DNA reads as TGTGCCAGCAGGGAGAACACTGAAGCTTTCTTT. The chain combines TRBV27 with TRBJ1-1; unclear D gene. The germline V and J ends were trimmed by 6 bases and 1 base, with 3 bases remaining between them. This CDR3 has 11 amino acids. Germline CDR1 and CDR2: MNHEY and SMNVEV (reference sequence).

This clonotype was found a few times. The rearrangement uses TRBV4-3 and TRBJ1-5; D perhaps matches TRBD1 (5 bases). CDR1 is LGHNA, CDR2 YSLEER, per germline. The germline V and J ends were trimmed by 0 bases and 0 bases, with 9 bases remaining between them. CDR3 length: 16 residues. CDR3 sequence reads: CASSQEPGISNQPQHF. The CDR3 nucleotides read TGCGCCAGCAGCCAAGAACCAGGGATTAGCAATCAGCCCCAGCATTTT.

The CDR3 spells CASSLRQRTEAFF. The DNA for the CDR3 is TGTGCCAGCAGCCTCCGACAAAGGACTGAAGCTTTCTTT. This chain connects TRBV7-8 to TRBJ1-1, with no clear D. The germline CDR1 and CDR2 sequences are SGHVS and FQNEAQ. The CDR3 covers 13 residues. V was trimmed by 5 bases and J by 5 bases, leaving 12 bases between them.

This clonotype has only a few counts. The chain carries TRBV27 and TRBJ2-3, with 7 bases identical to TRBD2. The CDR3 is 14 residues long. Germline-derived CDR1 and CDR2 are MNHEY and SMNVEV (reference sequence). V dropped 6 bases and J dropped 8; count of bases not matched to a gene: 11. Here the CDR3 DNA reads TGTGCCAGCAGCCGCGGAGGACTAGTTCCTACGCAGTATTTT. It translates to CASSRGGLVPTQYF.

This clonotype turned up a few times. J is TRBJ2-3 and V is TRBV20-1; 7 nucleotides line up with TRBD1. CDR3 length: 13 residues. Germline CDR1 DFQATT, CDR2 SNEGSKA (reference sequence). Here the CDR3 reads CSGDRDHTDTQYF. CDR3 nucleotide sequence: TGCAGCGGCGACAGGGACCACACAGATACGCAGTATTTT.

This clonotype was recorded a few times. The rearrangement links TRBV5-1 to TRBJ2-7; 10 bases line up with TRBD2. The CDR3 is 18 residues long. V gave up 1 base and J gave up 6 bases; unmatched junction bases: 16. Germline V CDR1 and CDR2: SGHRS, YFSETQ. DNA of the CDR3: TGCGCCAGCAGCTTGTACGAGCTAGCGGGAGTGGCTCTAGGCGAGCAGTACTTC. Translated: CASSLYELAGVALGEQYF.

The chain is built from TRBV12-3 or TRBV12-4 and TRBJ2-2; D is unclear. The CDR3 has 11 residues. Trimming removed 8 bases from V and 4 bases from J, with 5 bases in between. This CDR3 is CASLGTGELFF. In DNA, the CDR3 is TGTGCCAGCTTGGGCACCGGGGAGCTGTTTTTT.

The V and J genes are TRBV10-3 and TRBJ1-2; D unclear. Trimming left V 4 bases short and J 8 bases short, with 14 bases between. The CDR3 is 13 amino acids. Germline CDR1 ENHRY, CDR2 SYGVKD. CDR3 sequence reads: CAISGRSAEGYTF. CDR3 nucleotides: TGTGCCATCAGTGGGAGGAGTGCGGAGGGCTACACCTTC.